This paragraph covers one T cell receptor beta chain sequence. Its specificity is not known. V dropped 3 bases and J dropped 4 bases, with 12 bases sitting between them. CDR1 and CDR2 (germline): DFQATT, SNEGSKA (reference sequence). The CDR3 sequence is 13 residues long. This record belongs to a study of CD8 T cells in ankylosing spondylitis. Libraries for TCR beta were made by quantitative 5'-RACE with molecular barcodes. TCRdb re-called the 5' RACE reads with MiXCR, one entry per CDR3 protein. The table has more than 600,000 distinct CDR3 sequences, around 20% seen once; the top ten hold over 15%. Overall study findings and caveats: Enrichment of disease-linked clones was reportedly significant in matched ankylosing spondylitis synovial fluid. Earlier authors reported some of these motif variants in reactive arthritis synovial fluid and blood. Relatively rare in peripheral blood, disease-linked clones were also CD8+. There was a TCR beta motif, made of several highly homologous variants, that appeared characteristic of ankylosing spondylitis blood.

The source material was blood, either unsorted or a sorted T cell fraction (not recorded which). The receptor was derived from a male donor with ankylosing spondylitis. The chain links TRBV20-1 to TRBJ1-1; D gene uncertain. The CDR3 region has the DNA TGCAGTGCTAGGGATCTTGGCGGCACTGAAGCTTTCTTT. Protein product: CSARDLGGTEAFF.